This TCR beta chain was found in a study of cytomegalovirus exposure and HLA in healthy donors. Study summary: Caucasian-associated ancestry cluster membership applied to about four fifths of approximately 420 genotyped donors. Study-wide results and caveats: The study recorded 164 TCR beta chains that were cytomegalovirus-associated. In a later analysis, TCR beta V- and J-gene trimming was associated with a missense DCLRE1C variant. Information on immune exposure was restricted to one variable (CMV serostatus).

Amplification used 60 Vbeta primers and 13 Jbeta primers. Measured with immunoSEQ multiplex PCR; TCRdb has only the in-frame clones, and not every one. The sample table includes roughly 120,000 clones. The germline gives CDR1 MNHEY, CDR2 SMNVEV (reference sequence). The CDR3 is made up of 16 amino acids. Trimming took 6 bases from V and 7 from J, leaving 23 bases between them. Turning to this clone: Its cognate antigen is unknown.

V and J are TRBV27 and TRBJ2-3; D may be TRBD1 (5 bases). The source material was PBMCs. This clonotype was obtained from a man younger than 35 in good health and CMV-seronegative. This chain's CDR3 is CASSDSRDLGSNTQYF. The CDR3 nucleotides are TGTGCCAGCAGCGACAGCCGTGACCTTGGTTCTAATACGCAGTATTTT.